These 21 T cell receptor beta chains came from one sample sequenced in a study of CD4+ T cells in melanoma. The data were produced by immunoSEQ multiplex PCR, yet TCRdb's version contains in-frame clones alone and is incomplete. The sample lists 9,100 or so clones; about two thirds were seen once. The material sequenced was tumor tissue. These receptors originate from a human donor with melanoma.

V usage is TRBV2 and J usage is TRBJ2-7; a possible D gene is TRBD2 (7 bases). The CDR3 totals 16 residues. Trimming shortened V by 7 bases and J by 1 base, and 20 bases separated the two germline ends. CDR1 and CDR2 (germline): SNHLY, FYNNEI. The CDR3 loop reads CASTMGGAGVSYEQYF. CDR3 DNA sequence: TGTGCCAGCACTATGGGGGGGGCCGGGGTTTCCTACGAGCAGTACTTC. The full variable domain, with the rest looked up from reference TRBV2 and TRBJ2-7, is EPEVTQTPSHQVTQMGQEVILRCVPISNHLYFYWYRQILGQKVEFLVSFYNNEISEKSEIFDDQFSVERPDGSNFTLKIRSTKLEDSAMYFCASTMGGAGVSYEQYFGPGTRLTVT.

This clone is labeled as medium-sized. The V call is TRBV18, the J call TRBJ2-7; no reliable D call. This CDR3 contains 15 residues. The V end was cut by 8 bases, the J end by 0 bases, with 17 bases between. Germline V CDR1 and CDR2: KGHSH, LQKENI. The CDR3 DNA follows: TGTGCCAGCCAATCGGGCGAGCGCCGCTCCTACGAGCAGTACTTC. Encoded protein: CASQSGERRSYEQYF. The complete variable domain, with remaining parts taken from reference TRBV18 and TRBJ2-7, reads NAGVMQNPRHLVRRRGQEARLRCSPMKGHSHVYWYRQLPEEGLKFMVYLQKENIIDESGMPKERFSAEFPKEGPSILRIQQVVRGDSAAYFCASQSGERRSYEQYFGPGTRLTVT.

This clone was detected a few times. The chain couples TRBV19 to TRBJ1-5; D is undetermined. Germline CDR1 LNHDA, CDR2 SQIVND (reference sequence). The CDR3 spans 13 residues. The ends were cut back, 3 bases at V and 5 bases at J, with 8 bases in the middle. CDR3 region: CASSMGRDQPQHF. The DNA of the CDR3 is TGTGCCAGTAGTATGGGCCGGGATCAGCCCCAGCATTTT.

This clone showed up just once. CDR3 bases: TGCGCCAGCAGCGTGACCGGGACAGGGGCCTACGAGCAGTACTTC. Translation gives CASSVTGTGAYEQYF. This rearrangement joins TRBV5-1 to TRBJ2-7; 10 bases map to TRBD1. CDR1 and CDR2 from the germline V gene are SGHRS and YFSETQ. The CDR3 consists of 15 residues. Trimming removed 4 bases from V and 2 bases from J; junction bases left unmatched: 6.

CDR3 loop: CSVGPDTNTEAFF. The CDR3 DNA sequence: TGCAGCGTTGGGCCGGACACTAACACTGAAGCTTTCTTT. This rearrangement joins TRBV29-1 to TRBJ1-1; D perhaps matches TRBD1 (5 bases). The V gene's germline CDR1 is SQVTM and CDR2 ANQGSEA. The V end lost 4 bases, the J end lost 2 bases, and 11 bases lay between the germline ends. CDR3 length equals 13 residues.

The genes are TRBV7-2 and TRBJ2-6; TRBD2 might be the D (5 bases). CDR3 length: 15 residues. Germline CDR1 SGHTA, CDR2 FQGNSA. Trimming took 2 bases from V and 0 from J, leaving 5 bases between them. CDR3 amino acids: CASSLRGSGANVLTF. The CDR3 DNA reads TGTGCCAGCAGCTTACGGGGCTCTGGGGCCAACGTCCTGACTTTC.

The J gene is TRBJ2-5, the V gene TRBV21-1; TRBD1 was called by the table and not checked on the DNA. TRBV21-1 is listed as a pseudogene. The CDR3 is made up of 16 amino acids. The CDR3 spells CARGASRSLGQETQYF. DNA for the CDR3: TGTGCCAGGGGGGCCTCTAGAAGCTTGGGCCAAGAGACCCAGTACTTC.

The rearrangement uses TRBV30 and TRBJ2-3; the D is unclear. Trimming pared 5 bases from V and 2 bases from J, leaving 11 bases between. The CDR3 length is 13 residues. Germline CDR1 and CDR2: GTSNPN and SVGIG (reference sequence). CDR3: CAWDSGSTDTQYF. CDR3 nucleotides: TGTGCCTGGGACTCTGGGTCCACAGATACGCAGTATTTT. Full variable domain (missing parts from reference TRBV30 and TRBJ2-3): SQTIHQWPATLVQPVGSPLSLECTVEGTSNPNLYWYRQAAGRGLQLLFYSVGIGQISSEVPQNLSASRPQDRQFILSSKKLLLSDSGFYLCAWDSGSTDTQYFGPGTRLTVL.

V and J are TRBV30 and TRBJ1-1; D uncertain. V was clipped by 1 base and J by 4 bases, with 13 bases between them. The CDR3 spans 14 residues. Per the germline V gene, CDR1 is GTSNPN and CDR2 is SVGIG (reference sequence). The CDR3 loop is CAWSAGWRGTEAFF. CDR3 sequence (DNA): TGTGCCTGGAGTGCGGGGTGGCGGGGCACTGAAGCTTTCTTT.

The DNA for the CDR3 is TGCGCCAGCAGTGAAGGGCAGGGAAGCGGCTATGGCTACACCTTC. Encoded protein: CASSEGQGSGYGYTF. The V gene is TRBV10-2, the J gene TRBJ1-2, with a tentative D call TRBD1 (5 bases). Germline CDR1 and CDR2: WSHSY and SAAADI. V shed 3 bases and J shed 4 bases, with 15 bases lying between them. The CDR3 is 15 amino acids.

The rearrangement joins TRBV6-5 to TRBJ1-5, with a weak D call TRBD1 (6 bases). V lost 0 bases to trimming and J lost 5 bases, with 11 bases between them. The CDR3 covers 15 residues. The germline V gene encodes CDR1 MNHEY and CDR2 SVGAGI. Here the CDR3 DNA reads TGTGCCAGCAGTTACTCAGCAGGGGACGATCAGCCCCAGCATTTT. Residues: CASSYSAGDDQPQHF.

This clone came up a few times. This rearrangement joins TRBV7-2 to TRBJ1-1; unclear D gene. Germline CDR1 and CDR2: SGHTA and FQGNSA. CDR3 length: 13 amino acids. Deletions cut 8 bases from V and 2 bases from J, with 12 bases between. CDR3 in amino acids: CASGLRANTEAFF. The CDR3 coding sequence is TGTGCCAGCGGCCTGAGGGCCAACACTGAAGCTTTCTTT.

The DNA for the CDR3 is TGTGCCAGCAGTCGGGGGTTAGCCGAGACCCAGTACTTC. This translates into CASSRGLAETQYF. The chain has TRBV6-6 and TRBJ2-5, with D possibly TRBD2 on 6 matching bases. V was shortened by 5 bases and J by 5 bases, with 12 bases between the two germline ends. The germline V gene has CDR1 MNHNY and CDR2 SVGAGI (reference sequence). The CDR3 totals 13 residues.

This sequence joins TRBV9 and TRBJ1-1, with D perhaps TRBD1 (5 bases). The V gene lost 1 base and the J gene lost 8 bases, with 12 bases spanning the gap. The germline gives CDR1 SGDLS, CDR2 YYNGEE. The CDR3 is made up of 13 amino acids. This CDR3 is CASSVTFPGEAFF. For the CDR3, the DNA is TGTGCCAGCAGCGTAACATTCCCAGGGGAAGCTTTCTTT.

The sample holds one count of this clone. The chain has TRBV30 and TRBJ2-1; 11 bases fit TRBD2. The CDR3 covers 14 residues. J lost 4 bases, V lost 1 base, and 0 bases had no gene match. CDR1 is GTSNPN and CDR2 is SVGIG in the germline V gene (reference sequence). CDR3 residues: CAWSGLAGYNEQFF. The CDR3 nucleotides read TGTGCCTGGAGTGGACTAGCGGGGTACAATGAGCAGTTCTTC. Complete variable domain (other parts from reference TRBV30 and TRBJ2-1): SQTIHQWPATLVQPVGSPLSLECTVEGTSNPNLYWYRQAAGRGLQLLFYSVGIGQISSEVPQNLSASRPQDRQFILSSKKLLLSDSGFYLCAWSGLAGYNEQFFGPGTRLTVL.

The sample holds one count of this clone. The rearrangement links TRBV6-5 to TRBJ2-3; D gene unclear. Trimming stripped 6 bases from V and 2 bases from J, with 6 bases between. Germline V gene data show CDR1 as MNHEY and CDR2 as SVGAGI. The CDR3 is 12 amino acids. The CDR3 sequence: CASRDDTDTQYF. In DNA form, the CDR3 reads TGTGCCAGCAGAGACGACACAGATACGCAGTATTTT.

The rearrangement uses TRBV19 and TRBJ2-1, with TRBD2 matching over 10 bases. The germline V gene encodes CDR1 LNHDA and CDR2 SQIVND (reference sequence). The CDR3 sequence is 15 residues long. With 6 bases clipped from V and 4 bases from J, the junction kept 6 bases outside the gene matches. This CDR3 reads CASSLSSGGYNEQFF. The CDR3 DNA reads TGTGCCAGTAGCTTATCTAGCGGGGGATACAATGAGCAGTTCTTC.

The rearrangement links TRBV27 to TRBJ1-2; 7 positions match TRBD1. Germline CDR1 MNHEY, CDR2 SMNVEV (reference sequence). Trimming at V came to 0 bases and at J to 7 bases, leaving 8 bases not matched to a gene. This CDR3 comprises 15 residues. The CDR3 coding sequence is TGTGCCAGCAGTTTATCGAGAGGGGGCGCGAGTGGCTACACCTTC. Translated: CASSLSRGGASGYTF.

This clone appeared a few times. V usage is TRBV5-1 and J usage is TRBJ1-2; tentatively, D is TRBD1 (5 bases). There are 15 residues in the CDR3. Germline values: CDR1 SGHRS, CDR2 YFSETQ. V shed 3 bases and J shed 6 bases, with 18 bases lying between them. This chain's CDR3 is CASSSPGTLGDGYTF. For the CDR3, the DNA is TGCGCCAGCAGCTCCCCCGGGACCCTGGGCGATGGCTACACCTTC.

This clone was picked up a small number of times. The chain combines TRBV6-1 with TRBJ1-5; a possible D gene is TRBD1 (6 bases). Trimming shortened V by 3 bases and J by 4 bases, and 25 bases separated the two germline ends. The germline CDR1 and CDR2 sequences are MNHNS and SASEGT. This CDR3 spans 19 amino acids. The CDR3 loop reads CASSEPRGRGTRSNQPQHF. The CDR3, as DNA: TGTGCCAGCAGTGAGCCCCGGGGACGAGGGACACGATCAAATCAGCCCCAGCATTTT.

V is TRBV4-2 and J is TRBJ2-1, with D possibly being TRBD2 (5 bases). The CDR3 length is 17 residues. Trimming left V 7 bases short and J 6 bases short, with 25 bases between. The germline CDR1 and CDR2 sequences are LGHNA and YNFKEQ. CDR3 coding DNA: TGTGCCAGCACCCAGAACCCACTAGTCCGGGTTACCAATGAGCAGTTCTTC. Its translation is CASTQNPLVRVTNEQFF.